This entry describes one T cell receptor (beta chain). A read error may produce the germline difference seen at one junction end. Per the germline V gene, CDR1 is SGHNT and CDR2 is YYREEE (reference sequence). The CDR3 totals 14 residues. This specimen comes from a study of lymphopenia after photon versus proton radiotherapy. Assay: immunoSEQ multiplex PCR; the TCRdb copy retains only in-frame clones and omits some. The sample lists 55,000 to 70,000 clones; about nine tenths were seen once. Material: peripheral blood, obtained from a patient treated with photon-based radiotherapy. This receptor was obtained from a woman in her forties with cholangiocarcinoma. The chain combines TRBV5-4 with TRBJ2-6; maybe TRBD1 (5 bases). CDR3 sequence: CASSSPIRANVLTF. The CDR3 nucleotides are TGTGCCAGCAGCTCACCAATCAGGGCTAACGTCCTGACTTTC.